A selection of T cell receptor beta chains follows, all from one sample in a study of control samples from healthy donors and cancer patients. This table comes from immunoSEQ multiplex PCR, and its TCRdb copy is limited to in-frame clones, with some not included. This sample has tens of thousands of clones, with 83% found just once. Sequencing was done on a sample of blood. Every receptor here comes from a man in his sixties in good health. Both conserved end residues are part of each CDR3. A D gene is named only where the DNA matches it firmly. The size entry is marked missing in some rows and otherwise reads once, few, many or a size class.

clone size,J gene,V gene,D gene,CDR3 length,CDR3 protein,CDR3 DNA
.,TRBJ1-5,TRBV2,.,14,CASKGGTPNQPQHF,TGTGCCAGCAAGGGCGGAACCCCTAATCAGCCCCAGCATTTT
once,TRBJ2-7,TRBV6-5,TRBD1,15,CASSYSFVGGNEQYF,TGTGCCAGCAGTTACTCGTTTGTAGGGGGCAACGAGCAGTACTTC
.,TRBJ1-4,TRBV5-1,.,15,CASSLATGSNEKLFF,TGCGCCAGCAGCTTGGCCACGGGCTCTAATGAAAAACTGTTTTTT
.,TRBJ1-1,TRBV3-1/TRBV3-2,.,13,CASSQDPTFGAFF,TGTGCCAGCAGCCAAGATCCCACATTTGGAGCTTTCTTT
.,TRBJ2-1,TRBV27,.,13,CASTSLWGVEQFF,TGTGCCAGCACATCCTTGTGGGGGGTCGAGCAGTTCTTC
.,TRBJ1-3,TRBV7-2,.,12,CASSLGGNTIYF,TGTGCCAGCAGCTTAGGAGGAAACACCATATATTTT
.,TRBJ1-5,TRBV7-2,TRBD1,15,CASSLKGTGWQPQHF,TGTGCCAGCAGCTTAAAAGGGACAGGGTGGCAGCCCCAGCATTTT
.,TRBJ1-5,TRBV21-1,.,14,CASSKGSGDQPQHF,TGTGCCAGCAGCAAGGGGTCAGGGGATCAGCCCCAGCATTTT
.,TRBJ2-5,TRBV6-2/TRBV6-3,TRBD2,14,CASSAQRGQETQYF,TGTGCCAGCAGTGCACAGCGGGGGCAAGAGACCCAGTACTTC
.,TRBJ2-5,TRBV29-1,.,12,CSVDPEQETQYF,TGCAGCGTTGATCCGGAGCAAGAGACCCAGTACTTC
.,TRBJ2-7,TRBV15,TRBD2,15,CATSRVWRGGYEQYF,TGTGCCACCAGCAGAGTGTGGCGGGGGGGTTACGAGCAGTACTTC
few,TRBJ2-7,TRBV4-1,.,16,CASSQEPGSKRYEQYF,TGCGCCAGCAGCCAAGAGCCAGGGTCCAAAAGGTACGAGCAGTACTTC
.,TRBJ2-1,TRBV7-2,.,15,CASHTGRRWYNEQFF,TGTGCCAGCCATACGGGTCGGAGGTGGTACAATGAGCAGTTCTTC
.,TRBJ2-7,TRBV27,.,13,CASSFRWGATFYF,TGTGCCAGCAGTTTTAGGTGGGGGGCTACCTTCTACTTC
few,TRBJ2-7,TRBV29-1,TRBD1,13,CSVSGGTGGSQYF,TGCAGCGTTAGTGGCGGGACAGGGGGCAGTCAGTACTTC
.,TRBJ1-3,TRBV7-2,.,12,CASSYRENTIYF,TGTGCCAGCAGCTACCGTGAAAACACCATATATTTT